These T cell receptor beta chains were read from a single sample in a study of T-cell memory formation after mild COVID-19. TCRdb processed the 5' RACE reads anew with MiXCR; each CDR3 protein has one entry. The sample consists of roughly 49,000 distinct CDR3 sequences, 25% to 30% of them appearing once. Sample: PBMCs or a T cell subset sorted from them (not recorded which). These receptors were collected from a man aged 18 to 35 who had mild COVID-19 (a few samples of this study predate the infection). Cell type and time point are not known. CDR3s leave out the opening cysteine and the closing phenylalanine or tryptophan. A D gene is named only where the DNA matches it firmly.

V gene: TRBV5-6; D gene: TRBD1; J gene: TRBJ2-5; CDR3 protein: ASSSFGTGLQETQY
V gene: TRBV5-5; D gene: TRBD1; J gene: TRBJ2-1; CDR3 protein: ASSWFTGDNEQF
V gene: TRBV7-3; D gene: TRBD1; J gene: TRBJ2-2; CDR3 protein: ASSSPGTGSTGELF
V gene: TRBV27; D gene: .; J gene: TRBJ2-1; CDR3 protein: ASRTGRSNNEQF
V gene: TRBV28; D gene: .; J gene: TRBJ2-1; CDR3 protein: ASSLDWDRDEQF
V gene: TRBV10-2; D gene: TRBD2; J gene: TRBJ2-7; CDR3 protein: ASNAGDSYEQY
V gene: TRBV4-3; D gene: .; J gene: TRBJ2-1; CDR3 protein: ASSQDALPDPFGQF
V gene: TRBV29-1; D gene: .; J gene: TRBJ1-1; CDR3 protein: SVSDVLEAF
V gene: TRBV7-9; D gene: TRBD2; J gene: TRBJ2-1; CDR3 protein: ASSLVGSGVTYNEQF
V gene: TRBV12-3/TRBV12-4; D gene: TRBD1; J gene: TRBJ2-2; CDR3 protein: ASSNLTGFAGELF
V gene: TRBV6-5; D gene: .; J gene: TRBJ2-1; CDR3 protein: ASSYSRLGGNEQF
V gene: TRBV4-1; D gene: .; J gene: TRBJ2-7; CDR3 protein: ASSQGAGSYEQY
V gene: TRBV12-3/TRBV12-4; D gene: TRBD2; J gene: TRBJ2-5; CDR3 protein: ASTASGGASETQY